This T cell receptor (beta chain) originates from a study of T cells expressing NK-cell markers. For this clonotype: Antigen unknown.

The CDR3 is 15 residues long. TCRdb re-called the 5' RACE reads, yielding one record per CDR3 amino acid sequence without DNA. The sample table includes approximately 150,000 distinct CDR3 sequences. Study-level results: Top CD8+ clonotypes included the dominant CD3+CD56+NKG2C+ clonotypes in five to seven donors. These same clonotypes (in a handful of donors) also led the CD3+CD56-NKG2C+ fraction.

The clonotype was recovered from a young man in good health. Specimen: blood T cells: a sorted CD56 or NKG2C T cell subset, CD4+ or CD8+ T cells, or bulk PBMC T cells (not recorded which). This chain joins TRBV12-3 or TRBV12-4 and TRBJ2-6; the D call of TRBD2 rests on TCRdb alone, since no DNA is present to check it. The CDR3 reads CASTEGRFGANVLTF.